Below, one T cell receptor beta chain is given with its context. Its matching antigen is unknown. The entry originates in a study of OX40 agonist ivuxolimab in advanced cancers. The CDR3 sequence is 17 residues long. Trimming took off 3 bases at V and 2 bases at J, with 18 bases between the two ends. CDR1 is MNHEY and CDR2 is SMNVEV in the germline V gene (reference sequence). Libraries were prepared by immunoSEQ multiplex PCR; TCRdb keeps only in-frame clonotypes and omits some of them. In the table there are approximately 58,000 clones, about 86% of which are singletons. Study outcomes and limitations: By week 6 at 0.1 to 3.0 mg/kg, blood CD4+ and CD8+ T cells had expanded clonally. In CD8+ T cells, expanded clones were on average more numerous than in CD4+.

This clonotype originated in an adult with an advanced solid tumor such as melanoma, head and neck, liver or kidney cancer. The sequences come from CD4+ or CD8+ T cells sorted from blood, collected in a trial of the OX40 agonist ivuxolimab. The V call is TRBV27, the J call TRBJ2-3; a possible D gene is TRBD2 (6 bases). DNA of the CDR3: TGTGCCAGCAGTTTCAGAGGGAGGAGCGGAGACACAGATACGCAGTATTTT. Its protein is CASSFRGRSGDTDTQYF.